These T cell receptor beta chains were read from a single sample in a study of cytotoxic CD8 clonotypes in ibrutinib-treated CLL. TCRdb's table, derived via immunoSEQ multiplex PCR, lists solely in-frame clones and lacks some. The profile covers about 200,000 clones, with more than 65% appearing a single time and roughly 5.8% taken by the ten largest. Sequenced here: PBMCs, sampled after 12 months of ibrutinib treatment. All receptors come from a human donor with chronic lymphocytic leukemia. Both conserved end residues are trimmed from each CDR3. Fields, in order: D gene, V gene, J gene, clone size, CDR3 protein. D genes are given only for firm matches. Clone sizes are given selectively: once, few, many, or a class where the clone is expanded.

D: .; V: TRBV4-3; J: TRBJ2-3; size: .; CDR3: ASSQGQRGGLISTDTQY
D: TRBD2; V: TRBV7-6; J: TRBJ2-1; size: .; CDR3: ASSPILAESSYNEQF
D: .; V: TRBV9; J: TRBJ1-1; size: .; CDR3: ASSVRGGTEAF
D: .; V: TRBV5-1; J: TRBJ2-1; size: .; CDR3: ASSPGTGEVQF
D: .; V: TRBV13; J: TRBJ2-1; size: .; CDR3: ASSLAGVGYNEQF
D: TRBD1; V: TRBV28; J: TRBJ1-1; size: .; CDR3: ASRTTGGGTEAF
D: .; V: TRBV11-1; J: TRBJ2-5; size: .; CDR3: ASSLGQETQY
D: .; V: TRBV7-9; J: TRBJ1-1; size: .; CDR3: ASSPQGSRPNTEAF
D: .; V: TRBV19; J: TRBJ2-7; size: .; CDR3: ASSNWMDTTYEQY
D: .; V: TRBV6-6; J: TRBJ2-7; size: .; CDR3: ASRPHRGATGEQY
D: .; V: TRBV29-1; J: TRBJ2-5; size: .; CDR3: SVEPLYAQETQY
D: .; V: TRBV5-4; J: TRBJ2-4; size: .; CDR3: ASSFGGGGPKNIQY
D: .; V: TRBV10-3; J: TRBJ2-7; size: few; CDR3: AISESVTSGEQY
D: .; V: TRBV28; J: TRBJ2-3; size: .; CDR3: ASRSWGDTQY
D: .; V: TRBV10-2; J: TRBJ1-1; size: .; CDR3: ASKRGENTEAF
D: .; V: TRBV12-5; J: TRBJ1-1; size: medium-sized; CDR3: ASGFGAEAF
D: TRBD1; V: TRBV28; J: TRBJ2-7; size: few; CDR3: ASSSPPGQGSGREQY
D: .; V: TRBV7-2; J: TRBJ1-2; size: .; CDR3: ASSLAGGQRNYGYT
D: .; V: TRBV29-1; J: TRBJ1-2; size: .; CDR3: SAKNKGVGYT
D: .; V: TRBV13; J: TRBJ2-7; size: once; CDR3: ASSSLWGYEQY
D: TRBD1; V: TRBV23-1; J: TRBJ2-3; size: .; CDR3: ASSEKGDSATDTQY
D: .; V: TRBV6-5; J: TRBJ2-1; size: .; CDR3: ASTPDYSYNEQF
D: .; V: TRBV30; J: TRBJ1-1; size: .; CDR3: ACPVKGGGTEAF
D: .; V: TRBV28; J: TRBJ1-5; size: .; CDR3: ASSSQTRDNQPQH
D: .; V: TRBV9; J: TRBJ2-5; size: .; CDR3: ASSSPFGAQY
D: .; V: TRBV5-6; J: TRBJ2-2; size: few; CDR3: ASSLSSGELF
D: .; V: TRBV4-3; J: TRBJ2-1; size: .; CDR3: ASSQPGLGPYNEQF
D: .; V: TRBV5-1; J: TRBJ2-7; size: .; CDR3: ASSLIGGASYEQY
D: .; V: TRBV5-8; J: TRBJ1-1; size: .; CDR3: ASRGYRVSAGTEAF
D: TRBD1; V: TRBV14; J: TRBJ1-6; size: .; CDR3: ASSHRTGPYSYNSPLH
D: TRBD1; V: TRBV18; J: TRBJ1-5; size: .; CDR3: ASSPGGSNQPQH
D: .; V: TRBV9; J: TRBJ1-4; size: .; CDR3: ASSRDGEKLF
D: TRBD1; V: TRBV23-1; J: TRBJ2-3; size: .; CDR3: ASSQRGQGFVLRGTDTQY
D: .; V: TRBV6-5; J: TRBJ1-6; size: few; CDR3: ASSFLQSSYNSPLH
D: .; V: TRBV4-2; J: TRBJ1-3; size: .; CDR3: ASSQDLPSGNTIY
D: .; V: TRBV28; J: TRBJ1-5; size: once; CDR3: ASREPNGSNQPQH
D: .; V: TRBV10-3; J: TRBJ2-1; size: once; CDR3: AISRRVGSDNEQF
D: .; V: TRBV9; J: TRBJ1-5; size: .; CDR3: ASSAEGGQPQH
D: TRBD1; V: TRBV30; J: TRBJ2-1; size: .; CDR3: ALDRGQIYNEQF
D: .; V: TRBV18; J: TRBJ1-3; size: .; CDR3: ASSPQGGFSGNTIY